This TCR beta chain derives from a study of cytomegalovirus exposure and HLA in healthy donors. Of note for this clone: The antigen is undetermined.

Overall study results and limits: TCR beta chains numbering roughly 150 were designated cytomegalovirus-associated. The dataset shows that most TCR sequences were rare, while some public TCRs occurred in many donors.

Healthy people donating bone marrow made up the donors. Germline trimming cut 2 bases from V and 6 bases from J; bases unmatched to any gene: 5. The CDR3 has 14 amino acids. Germline loops: CDR1 GTSNPN, CDR2 SVGIG (reference sequence). Researchers ran the PCR with 60 Vbeta and 13 Jbeta primers. The protocol was immunoSEQ multiplex PCR, while the TCRdb copy is restricted to in-frame clones and leaves out a portion. The sample consists of around 98,000 clones, approximately 78% of them appearing once. This sequence was found in a man in his forties in good health and CMV-seronegative. Sequenced material: PBMCs. V gene TRBV30 combines with J gene TRBJ2-1; TRBD2 matches 9 bases. This CDR3 reads CAWSSAGGLNEQFF. Here the CDR3 DNA reads TGTGCCTGGAGTTCAGCGGGGGGCCTCAATGAGCAGTTCTTC.